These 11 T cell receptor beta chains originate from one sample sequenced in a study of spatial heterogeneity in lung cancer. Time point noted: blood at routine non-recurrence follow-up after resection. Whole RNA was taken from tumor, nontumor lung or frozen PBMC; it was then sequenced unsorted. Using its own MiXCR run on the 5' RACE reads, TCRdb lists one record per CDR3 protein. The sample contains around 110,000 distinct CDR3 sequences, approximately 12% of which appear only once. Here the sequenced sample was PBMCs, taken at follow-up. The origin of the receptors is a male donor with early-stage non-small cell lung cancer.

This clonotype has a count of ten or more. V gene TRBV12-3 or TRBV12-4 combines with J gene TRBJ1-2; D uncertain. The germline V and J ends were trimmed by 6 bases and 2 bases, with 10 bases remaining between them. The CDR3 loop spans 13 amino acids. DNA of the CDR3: TGTGCCAGCAGACTCGACGGGAACTATGGCTACACCTTC. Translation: CASRLDGNYGYTF.

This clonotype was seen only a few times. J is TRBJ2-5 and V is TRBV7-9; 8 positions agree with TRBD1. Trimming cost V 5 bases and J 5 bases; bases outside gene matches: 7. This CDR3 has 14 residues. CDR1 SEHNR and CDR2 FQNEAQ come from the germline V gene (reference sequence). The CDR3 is CASSPGQGHETQYF. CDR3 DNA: TGTGCCAGCAGCCCCGGACAGGGCCATGAGACCCAGTACTTC.

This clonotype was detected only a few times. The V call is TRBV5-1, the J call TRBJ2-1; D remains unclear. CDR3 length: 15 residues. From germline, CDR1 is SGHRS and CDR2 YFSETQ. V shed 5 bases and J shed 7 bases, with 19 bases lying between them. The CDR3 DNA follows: TGCGCCAGCAGTCCCGTCCGCCTCGAAACTAATGAGCAGTTCTTC. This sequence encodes CASSPVRLETNEQFF.

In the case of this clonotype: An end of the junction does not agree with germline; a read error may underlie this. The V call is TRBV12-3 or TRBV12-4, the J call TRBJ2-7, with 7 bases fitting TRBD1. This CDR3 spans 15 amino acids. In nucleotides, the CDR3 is TGTGCCAGCAGACCGGGGACAGACTTTTTTGGAGAGTGGAACTTC. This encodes CASRPGTDFFGEWNF.

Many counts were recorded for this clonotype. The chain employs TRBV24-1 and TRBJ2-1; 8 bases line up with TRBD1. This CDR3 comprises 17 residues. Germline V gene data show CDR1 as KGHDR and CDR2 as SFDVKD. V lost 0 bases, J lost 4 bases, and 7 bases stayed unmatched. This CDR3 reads CATSDLETGGTYNEQFF. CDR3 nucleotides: TGTGCCACCAGTGATTTGGAAACAGGGGGAACTTACAATGAGCAGTTCTTC.

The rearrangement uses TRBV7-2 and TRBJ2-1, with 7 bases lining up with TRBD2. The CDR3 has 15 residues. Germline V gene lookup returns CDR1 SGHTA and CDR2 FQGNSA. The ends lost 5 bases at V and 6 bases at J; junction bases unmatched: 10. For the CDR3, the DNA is TGTGCCAGCAGCCCCACCCGGGGGGTGGGCAATGAGCAGTTCTTC. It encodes CASSPTRGVGNEQFF.

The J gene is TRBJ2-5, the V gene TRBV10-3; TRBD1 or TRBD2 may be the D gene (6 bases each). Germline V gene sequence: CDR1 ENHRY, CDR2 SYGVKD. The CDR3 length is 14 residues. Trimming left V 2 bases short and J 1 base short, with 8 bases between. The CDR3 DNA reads TGTGCCATCAGTGAGGGGGGGCCCCAAGAGACCCAGTACTTC. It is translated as CAISEGGPQETQYF.

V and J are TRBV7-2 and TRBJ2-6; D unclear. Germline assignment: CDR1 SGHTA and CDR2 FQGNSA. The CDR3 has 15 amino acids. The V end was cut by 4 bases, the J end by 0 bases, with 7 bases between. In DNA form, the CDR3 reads TGTGCCAGCAGCTCCACACCCTCTGGGGCCAACGTCCTGACTTTC. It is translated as CASSSTPSGANVLTF.

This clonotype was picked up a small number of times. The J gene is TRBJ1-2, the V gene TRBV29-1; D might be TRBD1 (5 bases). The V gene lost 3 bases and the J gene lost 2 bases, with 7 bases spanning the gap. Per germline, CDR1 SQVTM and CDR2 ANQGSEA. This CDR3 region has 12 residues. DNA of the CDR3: TGCAGCGTTGACGACAGAAACTATGGCTACACCTTC. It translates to CSVDDRNYGYTF.

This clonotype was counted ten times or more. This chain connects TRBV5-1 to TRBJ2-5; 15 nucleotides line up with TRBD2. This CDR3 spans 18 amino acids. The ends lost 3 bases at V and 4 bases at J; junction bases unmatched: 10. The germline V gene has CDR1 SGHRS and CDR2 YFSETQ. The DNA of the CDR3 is TGCGCCAGCAGCTCATCCGGGACTAGCGGGGGGCGAAGAGAGACCCAGTACTTC. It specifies CASSSSGTSGGRRETQYF.

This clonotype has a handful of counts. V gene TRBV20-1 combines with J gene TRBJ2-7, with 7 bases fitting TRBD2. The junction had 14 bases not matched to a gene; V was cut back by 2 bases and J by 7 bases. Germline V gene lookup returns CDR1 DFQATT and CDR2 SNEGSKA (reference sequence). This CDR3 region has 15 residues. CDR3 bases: TGCAGTGCTAGATCTTCCGGGAGGTCCGTCTTGGAGCAGTACTTC. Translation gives CSARSSGRSVLEQYF.